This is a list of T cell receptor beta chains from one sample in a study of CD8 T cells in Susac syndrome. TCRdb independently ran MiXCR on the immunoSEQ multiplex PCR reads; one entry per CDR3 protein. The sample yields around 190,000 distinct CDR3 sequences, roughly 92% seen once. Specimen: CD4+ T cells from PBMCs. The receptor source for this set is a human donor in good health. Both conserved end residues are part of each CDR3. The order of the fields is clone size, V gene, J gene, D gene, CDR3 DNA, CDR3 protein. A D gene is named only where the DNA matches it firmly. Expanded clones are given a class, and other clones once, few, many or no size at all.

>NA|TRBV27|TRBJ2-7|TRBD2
TGTGCCAGCAGTCCACCCGGGGGGTCAATAGGGGAGCAGTACTTC
CASSPPGGSIGEQYF
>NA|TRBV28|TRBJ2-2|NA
TGTGCCAGCAGGGAAATCGGGGAGCTGTTTTTT
CASREIGELFF
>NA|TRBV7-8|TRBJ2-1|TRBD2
TGTGCCAGCAGCTTCAGTGCGGGGGGGGTCTCCTACAATGAGCAGTTCTTC
CASSFSAGGVSYNEQFF
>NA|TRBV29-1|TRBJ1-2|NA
TGCAGCGTTACTACGAGTTATGGCTACACCTTC
CSVTTSYGYTF
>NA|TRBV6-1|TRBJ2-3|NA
TGTGCCAGCACACAGGGGGGGAACCCCACAGATACGCAGTATTTT
CASTQGGNPTDTQYF
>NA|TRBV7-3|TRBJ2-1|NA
TGTGCCAGCAGCCTCCGGGTCAGCTCCTACAATGAGCAGTTCTTC
CASSLRVSSYNEQFF
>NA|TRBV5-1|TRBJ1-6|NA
TGCGCCAGCAGCTTGGAGGGGCGCGAGCAGTCACCCCTCCACTTT
CASSLEGREQSPLHF
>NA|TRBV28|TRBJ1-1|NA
TGTGCCAGCAGTAACCTAATCCCTGAAGCTTTCTTT
CASSNLIPEAFF
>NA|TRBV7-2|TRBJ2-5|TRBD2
TGTGCCAGCAGCTTCACCACCCCACTAGCGGGGGGGGGAGAGACCCAGTACTTC
CASSFTTPLAGGGETQYF
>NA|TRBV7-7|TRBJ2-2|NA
TGTGCTAGCAGCCCGCGGGACGGGAACACCGGGGAGCTGTTTTTT
CASSPRDGNTGELFF
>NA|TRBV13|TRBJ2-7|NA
TGTGCCAGCAGCCCTAGCCCTGCATCCTACGAGCAGTACTTC
CASSPSPASYEQYF
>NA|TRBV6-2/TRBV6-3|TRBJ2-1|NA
TGTGCCAGCAGTTATCTTAGTACTTTACTCAATGAGCAGTTCTTC
CASSYLSTLLNEQFF
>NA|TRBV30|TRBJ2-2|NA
TGTGCCTGGAGTGCAAGGGGAAACGGGGAGCTGTTTTTT
CAWSARGNGELFF
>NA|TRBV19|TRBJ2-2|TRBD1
TGTGCCACCAGACCGGGACAGTTCACCGGGGAGCTGTTTTTT
CATRPGQFTGELFF
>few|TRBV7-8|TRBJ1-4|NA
TGTGCCAGCAGCCATCCAACCACTAATGAAAAACTGTTTTTT
CASSHPTTNEKLFF
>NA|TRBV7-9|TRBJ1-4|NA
TGTGCCAGCAGCCATCAGGGGCCCTATGAAAAACTGTTTTTT
CASSHQGPYEKLFF
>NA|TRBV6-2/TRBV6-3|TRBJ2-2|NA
TGTGCCAGCAGTTACCCGGGACCTAGCGCTATCGGGGAGCTGTTTTTT
CASSYPGPSAIGELFF
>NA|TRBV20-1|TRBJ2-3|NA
TGCAGTGCTACCGGGACGGAACTTAGCACAGATACGCAGTATTTT
CSATGTELSTDTQYF
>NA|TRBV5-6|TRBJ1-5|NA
TGTGCCAGCAGTCAAAGAGGGATCAATCAGCCCCAGCATTTT
CASSQRGINQPQHF
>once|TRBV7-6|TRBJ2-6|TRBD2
TGTGCCAGCAAGCGGGGCTCTGGGGCCAACGTCCTGACTTTC
CASKRGSGANVLTF
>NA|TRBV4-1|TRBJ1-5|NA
TGCGCCAGCAGCCAAGCAGACAGCGCCTGGACACCCCAGCATTTT
CASSQADSAWTPQHF
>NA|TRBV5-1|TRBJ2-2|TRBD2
TGCGCCAGCAGCAGGACTAGCGGGGCACTGAACACCGGGGAGCTGTTTTTT
CASSRTSGALNTGELFF
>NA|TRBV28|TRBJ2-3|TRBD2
TGTGCCAGCAGGAGCGGGGGGGTCACAGATACGCAGTATTTT
CASRSGGVTDTQYF
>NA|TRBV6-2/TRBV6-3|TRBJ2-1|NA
TGTGCCAGCAGCCCGAACAGAAACCCCAACAATGAGCAGTTCTTC
CASSPNRNPNNEQFF
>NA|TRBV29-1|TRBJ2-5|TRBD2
TGCAGCGTTGCCGGGGGGGAGACCCAGTACTTC
CSVAGGETQYF
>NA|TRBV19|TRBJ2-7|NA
TGTGCCAGTAGTATGGCGGGGAACTACGAGCAGTACTTC
CASSMAGNYEQYF
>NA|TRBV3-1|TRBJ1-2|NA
TGTGCCAGCAGCCTTCAGGGTTTTGGGGATGGCTACACCTTC
CASSLQGFGDGYTF
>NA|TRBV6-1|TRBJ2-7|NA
TGTGCCACCTCTACCGGGACCTCCAGTGGCGAGCAGTACTTC
CATSTGTSSGEQYF
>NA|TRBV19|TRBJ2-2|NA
TGTGCCAGTAGTATTTCTGTCGGGGAGCTGTTTTTT
CASSISVGELFF
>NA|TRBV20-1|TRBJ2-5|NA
TGCAGTGCTAGAGGGGACATATCCAAAGAGACCCAGTACTTC
CSARGDISKETQYF
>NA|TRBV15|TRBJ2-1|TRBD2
TGTGCCACCAGCAGAGATAGGGCGGGGGGGACCCACAATGAGCAGTTCTTC
CATSRDRAGGTHNEQFF
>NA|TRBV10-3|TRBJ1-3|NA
TGTGCCATCACCCCGGGGGTAACTGGAAACACCATATATTTT
CAITPGVTGNTIYF
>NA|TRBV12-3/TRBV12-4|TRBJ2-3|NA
TGTGCCAGCAGTCTCGGGTGGCTAAGCACAGATACGCAGTATTTT
CASSLGWLSTDTQYF
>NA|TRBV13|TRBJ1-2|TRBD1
TGTGCCAGCAGCTCCCGACAGGGAGCTAACTATGGCTACACCTTC
CASSSRQGANYGYTF
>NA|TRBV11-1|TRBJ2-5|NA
TGTGCCAGCACGCAAGCCTCAGAGACCCAGTACTTC
CASTQASETQYF
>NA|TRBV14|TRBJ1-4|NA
TGTGCCAGCAGCCACCGGTCCTTTAATGAAAAACTGTTTTTT
CASSHRSFNEKLFF
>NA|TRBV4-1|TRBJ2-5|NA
TGCGCCAGCAGCCAAAGGGGGCTTGACCGGGGGGGCAAAGAGACCCAGTACTTC
CASSQRGLDRGGKETQYF
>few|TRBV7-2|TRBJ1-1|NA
TGTGCCAGCTCATCAACAGGGAACACTGAAGCTTTCTTT
CASSSTGNTEAFF
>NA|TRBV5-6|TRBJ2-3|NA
TGTGCCAGCAGGATGACTGAGCCCACAGATACGCAGTATTTT
CASRMTEPTDTQYF